Detailed here is one T cell receptor (beta chain). Antigen: not known. This sample is drawn from a study of T cells in Graves' hyperthyroidism and ophthalmopathy. Overall study findings and caveats: Separation of ophthalmopathy from stable hyperthyroidism was achieved by a 13 V-J model. Blood also contained most expanded thyroid clonotypes above 0.001.

Orbital computed tomography, thyroid ultrasound, serum thyroxine and TRAb, and clinical symptoms together informed the diagnoses. The TCR beta CDR3 regions underwent amplification using RNA transcripts as the source. HTBI primers were the set used in a first-round RT-PCR of the TCR CDR3. TCRdb analysed the multiplex PCR reads with MiXCR anew, one entry per CDR3 protein. The sample contains more than 300,000 distinct CDR3 sequences, less than 20% of which appear only once. Germline V CDR1 and CDR2: SNHLY, FYNNEI. This CDR3 region has 15 residues. The V gene end was trimmed by 4 bases and the J gene end by 5 bases; junction bases not matched to a gene: 4.

The specimen sequenced was blood. The sequence came from a man younger than 35 with Graves' ophthalmopathy. The rearrangement uses TRBV2 and TRBJ2-2; 10 bases fit TRBD1. The CDR3 protein is CASSVGTGETGELFF. The CDR3 DNA sequence: TGTGCCAGCAGTGTAGGGACAGGGGAGACCGGGGAGCTGTTTTTT.